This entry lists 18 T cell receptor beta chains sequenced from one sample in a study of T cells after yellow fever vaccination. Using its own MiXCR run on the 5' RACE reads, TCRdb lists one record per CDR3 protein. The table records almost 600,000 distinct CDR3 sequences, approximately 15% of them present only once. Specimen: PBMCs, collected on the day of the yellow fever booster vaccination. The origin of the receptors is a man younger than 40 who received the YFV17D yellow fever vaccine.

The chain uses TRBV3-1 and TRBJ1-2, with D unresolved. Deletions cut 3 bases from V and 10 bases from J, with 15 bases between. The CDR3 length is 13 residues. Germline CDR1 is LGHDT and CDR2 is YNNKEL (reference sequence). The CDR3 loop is CASSQHREGDYTF. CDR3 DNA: TGTGCCAGCAGCCAGCACCGGGAGGGCGACTACACCTTC.

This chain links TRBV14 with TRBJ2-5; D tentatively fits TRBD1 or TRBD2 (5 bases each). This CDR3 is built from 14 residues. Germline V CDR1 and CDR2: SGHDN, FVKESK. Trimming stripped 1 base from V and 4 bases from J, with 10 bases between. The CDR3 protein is CASSQVEGTETQYF. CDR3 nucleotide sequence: TGTGCCAGCAGCCAAGTGGAAGGGACAGAGACCCAGTACTTC.

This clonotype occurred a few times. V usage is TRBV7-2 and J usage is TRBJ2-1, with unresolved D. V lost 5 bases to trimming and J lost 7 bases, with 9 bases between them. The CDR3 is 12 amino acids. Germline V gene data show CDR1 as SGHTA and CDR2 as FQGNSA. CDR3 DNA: TGTGCCAGCAGCCGGGTTAGTAATGAGCAGTTCTTC. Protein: CASSRVSNEQFF.

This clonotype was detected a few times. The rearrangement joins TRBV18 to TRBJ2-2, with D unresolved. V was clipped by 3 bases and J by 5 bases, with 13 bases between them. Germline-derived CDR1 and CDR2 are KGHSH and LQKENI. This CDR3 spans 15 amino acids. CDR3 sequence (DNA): TGTGCCAGCTCACCTGTTCCTCCCGGTACCGGGGAGCTGTTTTTT. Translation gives CASSPVPPGTGELFF.

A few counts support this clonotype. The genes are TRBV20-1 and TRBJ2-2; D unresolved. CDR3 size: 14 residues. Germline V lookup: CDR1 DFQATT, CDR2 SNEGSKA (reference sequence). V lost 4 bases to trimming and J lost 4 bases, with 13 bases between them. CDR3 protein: CSAIQNPATGELFF. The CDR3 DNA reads TGCAGTGCTATACAGAACCCGGCCACCGGGGAGCTGTTTTTT.

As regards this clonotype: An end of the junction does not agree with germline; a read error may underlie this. CDR3 coding DNA: TGTGCTAGTGGTTTGGTAAGGTTTAGCCATCAGCCCCAGCATTTT. This sequence encodes CASGLVRFSHQPQHF. The rearrangement uses TRBV12-5 and TRBJ1-5; D not resolved. This CDR3 has 15 amino acids. From germline, CDR1 is LGHNT and CDR2 FRNRAP. Full variable domain (outside the CDR3, taken from reference TRBV12-5 and TRBJ1-5): DARVTQTPRHKVTEMGQEVTMRCQPILGHNTVFWYRQTMMQGLELLAYFRNRAPLDDSGMPKDRFSAEMPDATLATLKIQPSEPRDSAVYFCASGLVRFSHQPQHFGDGTRLSIL.

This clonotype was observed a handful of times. DNA for the CDR3: TGTGCCAGCAGCCCGACGACTAGCAACAATGAGCAGTTCTTC. Translating it yields CASSPTTSNNEQFF. The V and J genes are TRBV11-2 and TRBJ2-1; 7 nucleotides match TRBD2. CDR3 size: 14 residues. V trimming: 5 bases; J trimming: 5 bases; junction bases outside the gene matches: 6. The germline V gene has CDR1 SGHAT and CDR2 FQNNGV.

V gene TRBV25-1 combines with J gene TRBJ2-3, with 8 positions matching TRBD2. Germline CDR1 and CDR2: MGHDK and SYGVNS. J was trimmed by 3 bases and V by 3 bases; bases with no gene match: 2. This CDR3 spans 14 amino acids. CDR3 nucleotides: TGTGCCAGCAGTGACCAGCGGGGGACAGATACGCAGTATTTT. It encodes CASSDQRGTDTQYF.

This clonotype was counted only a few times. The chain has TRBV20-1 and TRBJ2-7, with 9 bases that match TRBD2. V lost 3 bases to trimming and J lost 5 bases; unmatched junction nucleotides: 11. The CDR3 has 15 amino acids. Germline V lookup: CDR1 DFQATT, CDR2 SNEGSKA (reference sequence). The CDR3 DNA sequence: TGCAGTGCTAGGAAACCGGGACTAGCTTTCCACGAGCAGTACTTC. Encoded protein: CSARKPGLAFHEQYF.

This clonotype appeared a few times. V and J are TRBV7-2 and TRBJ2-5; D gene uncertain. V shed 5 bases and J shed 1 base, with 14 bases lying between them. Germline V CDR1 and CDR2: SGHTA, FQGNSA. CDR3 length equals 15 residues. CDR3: CASSPGPGPQETQYF. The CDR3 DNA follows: TGTGCCAGCAGCCCCGGACCGGGCCCCCAAGAGACCCAGTACTTC. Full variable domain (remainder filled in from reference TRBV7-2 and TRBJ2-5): GAGVSQSPSNKVTEKGKDVELRCDPISGHTALYWYRQSLGQGLEFLIYFQGNSAPDKSGLPSDRFSAERTGGSVSTLTIQRTQQEDSAVYLCASSPGPGPQETQYFGPGTRLLVL.

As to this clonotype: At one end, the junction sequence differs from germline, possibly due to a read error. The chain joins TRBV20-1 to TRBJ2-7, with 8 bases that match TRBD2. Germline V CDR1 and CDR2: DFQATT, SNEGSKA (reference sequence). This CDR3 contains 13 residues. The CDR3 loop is CSAPPAGAGEPYF. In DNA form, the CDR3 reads TGCAGTGCTCCACCCGCGGGAGCGGGGGAGCCGTACTTC.

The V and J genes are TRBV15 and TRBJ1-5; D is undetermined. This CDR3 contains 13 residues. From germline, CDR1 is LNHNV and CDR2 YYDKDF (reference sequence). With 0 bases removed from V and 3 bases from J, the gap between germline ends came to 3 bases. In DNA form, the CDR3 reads TGTGCCACCAGCAGAGATCCCAATCAGCCCCAGCATTTT. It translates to CATSRDPNQPQHF.

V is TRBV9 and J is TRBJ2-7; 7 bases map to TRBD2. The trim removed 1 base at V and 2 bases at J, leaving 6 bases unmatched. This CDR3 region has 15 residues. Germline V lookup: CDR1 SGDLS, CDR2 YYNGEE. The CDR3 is CASSVSGTTTYEQYF. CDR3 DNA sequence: TGTGCCAGCAGCGTAAGCGGGACCACTACCTACGAGCAGTACTTC.

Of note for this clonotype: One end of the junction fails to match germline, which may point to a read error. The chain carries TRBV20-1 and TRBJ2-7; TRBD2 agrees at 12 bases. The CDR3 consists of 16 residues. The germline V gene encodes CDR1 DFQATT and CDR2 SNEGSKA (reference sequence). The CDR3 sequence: CCARDASGRAVHEQYF. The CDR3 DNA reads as TGCTGTGCTAGAGATGCTAGCGGGAGGGCCGTCCACGAGCAGTACTTC.

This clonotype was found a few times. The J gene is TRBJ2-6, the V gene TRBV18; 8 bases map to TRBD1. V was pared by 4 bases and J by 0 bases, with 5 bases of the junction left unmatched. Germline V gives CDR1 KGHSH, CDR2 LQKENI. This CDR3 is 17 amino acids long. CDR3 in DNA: TGTGCCAGCTCACAAGGACAGGGAGGCTCTGGGGCCAACGTCCTGACTTTC. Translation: CASSQGQGGSGANVLTF. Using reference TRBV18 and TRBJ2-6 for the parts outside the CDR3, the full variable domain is NAGVMQNPRHLVRRRGQEARLRCSPMKGHSHVYWYRQLPEEGLKFMVYLQKENIIDESGMPKERFSAEFPKEGPSILRIQQVVRGDSAAYFCASSQGQGGSGANVLTFGAGSRLTVL.

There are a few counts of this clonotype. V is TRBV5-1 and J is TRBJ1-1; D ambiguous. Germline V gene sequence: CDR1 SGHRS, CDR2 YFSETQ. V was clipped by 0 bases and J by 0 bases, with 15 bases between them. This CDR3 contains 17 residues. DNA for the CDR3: TGCGCCAGCAGCTTGGGCGGGTATGTCGATATGAACACTGAAGCTTTCTTT. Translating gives CASSLGGYVDMNTEAFF.

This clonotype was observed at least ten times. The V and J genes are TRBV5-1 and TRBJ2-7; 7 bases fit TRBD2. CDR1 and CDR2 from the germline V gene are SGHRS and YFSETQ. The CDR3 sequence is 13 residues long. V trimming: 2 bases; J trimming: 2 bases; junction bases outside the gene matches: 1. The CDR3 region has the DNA TGCGCCAGCAGCTTCGGGGGGACCTACGAGCAGTACTTC. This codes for CASSFGGTYEQYF.

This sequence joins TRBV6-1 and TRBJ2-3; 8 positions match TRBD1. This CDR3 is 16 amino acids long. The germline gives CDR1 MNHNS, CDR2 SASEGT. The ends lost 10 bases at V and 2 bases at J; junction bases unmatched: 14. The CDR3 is CATGRNRGTHTDTQYF. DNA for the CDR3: TGTGCCACCGGGCGCAACAGGGGGACACACACAGATACGCAGTATTTT.